This section outlines one T cell receptor beta chain sequence together with its context. This CDR3 fails to terminate in the conserved phenylalanine or tryptophan, so it likely reflects a read error. This sample is drawn from a study of tumor-infiltrating lymphocytes in primary liver carcinoma. CDR1 and CDR2 from the germline V gene are MDHEN and SYDVKM. This CDR3 contains 14 residues. A constant-region primer served to make TCR beta cDNA from roughly 500 ng total RNA. Library construction for TCR beta comprised three nested multiplex PCR rounds performed with slightly modified ARM-PCR. The first two PCR rounds used TRBV1-TRBV30 primers with a Cbeta primer, 10 cycles each. TCRdb passed the multiplex PCR reads through MiXCR, listing each CDR3 protein once. This sample yields around 100,000 distinct CDR3 sequences, of which 65% to 75% are seen a single time; less than 15% belongs to the top ten. Each 20-30 mg portion of unsorted bulk tissue served as the source for co-extraction of RNA and DNA.

Sequencing was done on a sample of liver tumor tissue from sampling region 2. This sample's subset: tumor region T2, inferior pole. V is TRBV28 and J is TRBJ2-4; D is ambiguous. The sequence came from a woman aged 60-70 years with primary liver carcinoma and hepatitis B virus infection. CDR3 DNA: TGTGCCAGGAGTTTAGGTGGGGCCAAAAACATTCAGTACTTA. This translates into CARSLGGAKNIQYL.